The clone carrying this TCR beta chain was counted many times. Antigen specificity is unknown. These data are taken from a study of regulatory T cells in long-lasting Graves disease. About the research overall: For a period under 3 months, newly diagnosed Graves' patients had taken antithyroid drugs. General observations from the study: Comparison showed that persistent patients shared more public clonotypes (under 3,000) than new patients (roughly 1,000).

V lost 1 base, J lost 4 bases, and 10 bases lay in between. CDR1 SGHNT and CDR2 YENEEA come from the germline V gene. CDR3 length: 15 residues. The time point is: newly diagnosed GD, antithyroid drugs for less than 3 months. From RNA extracted from PBMCs, the TCR library was made. Arm-PCR of CDR3 regions and iRepertoire HTBI primers were used to build TCR beta libraries. TCRdb independently ran MiXCR on the multiplex PCR reads; one entry per CDR3 protein. The table lists 250,000 to 300,000 distinct CDR3 sequences, 15% to 20% of them singletons. This sample also appeared in a second study, on T cells in Graves' hyperthyroidism and ophthalmopathy. That source adds: Orbital computed tomography, thyroid ultrasound, serum thyroxine and TRAb, and clinical symptoms together informed the diagnoses. Blood held most thyroid clonotypes expanded above 0.001 frequency.

The chain carries TRBV11-3 and TRBJ2-2; D ambiguous. Source: peripheral blood mononuclear cells (PBMCs), taken at new diagnosis, from a patient treated with antithyroid drugs. This TCR was sampled from a woman aged 25 to 39 with Graves disease. DNA for the CDR3: TGTGCCAGCAGCTTAGGCGTCGGGTTCACCGGGGAGCTGTTTTTT. This encodes CASSLGVGFTGELFF.